This record covers a single TCR beta chain. Its recognized antigen is unknown. The record has no base qualities; no much larger clone is one base away. The CDR3 contains 14 residues, cysteine and phenylalanine counted. Left in the record is the CDR3 DNA by itself, 42 bases read in frame from the first base. Here V drops 5 bases and J drops 2 bases, and the junction holds 5 bases not matched to any gene. CDR1 and CDR2, looked up from the germline V gene, are MDHEN and SYDVKM. Library method: the immunoSEQ multiplex PCR assay. The multiplex PCR relied on a mix of 60 forward primers for TCR Vbeta segments and 13 reverse primers for TCR Jbeta segments. A multiplex PCR assay on genomic DNA amplified the CDR3 region of rearranged TCR beta genes. On the Illumina HiSeq System, the amplified TCR beta libraries were sequenced as 87-base-pair reads. Under the source paper's analysis protocol: A later analysis tallied tens of millions of unique TCR beta chains across the 666 repertoires, and about 10 million of those chains were shared by two or more donors. To remove PCR and sequencing errors, raw reads were error-corrected and collapsed into unique sequences using a nearest-neighbor algorithm that merged closely related sequences. Alignment of CDR3 sequences to IMGT reference sequences was used to assign V, D and J gene segments. For a sequence to be retained, a match of at least six nucleotides to both a V gene segment and a J gene segment was required. Rearrangements were classified as productive when the CDR3 lacked stop codons and remained in frame with V and J, and all other rearrangements were classified as non-productive. CDR3 was defined according to IMGT convention as the region running from the second conserved V-encoded cysteine to the conserved J-encoded phenylalanine. The earlier analysis of some 540 of the donors excluded any sequence lacking an unambiguous match to a single V gene segment. In an earlier analysis of around 600 of the donors, V segments were called functional above 56.7% productive rearrangements and were called segregating when the between-donor standard deviation exceeded 5%. A statistical classification framework was built to diagnose cytomegalovirus status from the catalog of TCR beta chain sequences. V and J gene assignment, in a later analysis, came from comparing TCR nucleotide sequences with IMGT/GENE-DB human TR gene sequences. A later analysis assigned CDR3 sequences and most-parsimonious VDJ recombination scenarios with the TCRdist pipeline. A later analysis defined each TCR beta chain by its CDR3 amino acid sequence plus V-gene family, and excluded reads lacking a unique V-gene family. A later analysis removed roughly 590 highly shared, low-generation-probability nucleotide sequences to deal with suspected cross-contamination and a sequencing artifact. In a later analysis, a clonal expansion index was calculated for each public chain from normalized within-repertoire ranks of inferred template counts. A later analysis computed generation probabilities with a VDJ recombination model fitted to out-of-frame rearrangements, and checked the results against IGoR. In a later analysis, TCR-TCR, TCR-HLA and TCR-CMV co-occurrence was scored with hypergeometric tests, and a repertoire-size bias correction was applied to TCR pairs. To estimate false discovery rates, a later analysis permuted the HLA or CMV assignments 20 times. In a later analysis, co-occurring TCRs were grouped using DBSCAN, and TCRdist sequence similarity was added for clustering within HLA-allele-positive subsets. Co-occurrence clustering excluded repertoires with fewer than 30,000 or more than 120,000 public chains, plus five with anomalous nucleotide sharing. TCRdb obtained this table from immuneACCESS and retained in-frame rearrangements with V and J assigned. These tables miss some clones; where compared with another copy, unresolved V genes account for less than half of the shortfall, and the remainder is unexplained. D and trimming come from the DNA, and the V and J calls and clone size come from that table. The sample contains 250,000 to 350,000 clones, under 80% of them found a single time. The top ten hold approximately 2.5% of the sample.

This record comes from a study of cytomegalovirus exposure and HLA in healthy donors (dated by TCRdb to the late 2010s). Concerning the study at large: According to an earlier analysis of a few hundred of the donors, roughly 180 million T cells yielded 90 million to 130 million unique TCR beta sequences and around 280 Gb of sequence data. Approximately 310 gigabases of sequencing data and approximately 93 million unique TCR sequences were included in an early release covering about 700 HLA-typed donors. Among the roughly 400 genotyped donors, around 81% belonged to the genetic ancestry cluster associated with self-reported Caucasian donors. The study aimed to test whether cataloging public T cell receptors could reveal signatures of past pathogen exposure. The study profiled the T cell repertoires of under 850 subjects by immunosequencing and related them to cytomegalovirus serostatus. A separate validation cohort of over a hundred different subjects was used in addition to the 666-subject first cohort. To predict cytomegalovirus infection status, the study brought together high-throughput TCR immunosequencing, statistical association of individual TCRs with disease status, and machine learning. To study patterns of TCR occurrence, a later analysis re-analyzed previously published TCR beta repertoires from around 660 donors and added high-resolution HLA genotyping. Rather than drawing on any new phenotypic data, the later analysis identified candidate immune exposures from TCR beta sequences and the way those sequences occurred across donors. An earlier analysis of about 600 of the donors used high-throughput TCR beta sequencing to judge whether each TCR beta V gene segment behaved as functional or pseudogenic. Donor age, sex, ethnicity and CMV serostatus were compiled alongside the repertoire data. A later genetic analysis took genome-wide SNP genotypes for about three fifths of the roughly 700 donors and used that subset as a discovery cohort. All discovery cohort repertoires had been generated using a single sequencing platform. Class I and class II HLA loci were covered by the typing at four-digit resolution. The number of typed donors differed by locus: about 620-640 for A, B, C, DRB1 and DQB1; approximately 540 for DQA1; about 600 for DPA1; and 400 to 480 for DPB1. Because of strong linkage in the cohort, five DR-DQ haplotypes were treated as single units for association and clustering. On average, about 240,000 unique TCR beta nucleotide sequences were sequenced per donor among some 430 genotyped donors of the cohort, with roughly a sixth of those sequences being non-productive.

The paper as a whole reports these results and caveats: According to a later analysis, parvovirus B19, influenza, CMV and Epstein-Barr virus appeared linked to several top co-occurrence clusters. Because counts were too low, more than 15 rarely observed V segments, including chromosome 9 orphons, were left out of the earlier analysis of over 550 of the donors. A later genetic analysis reported fewer N-insertions in productive TCRs among donors in an Asian-associated ancestry cluster than the roughly 700-donor mean. The study listed 164 TCR beta chains as associated with cytomegalovirus. Because HLA typing was unavailable for some donors at each locus, only the typed subset was used in association tests. In a later analysis, HLA-associated TCR beta chains were found to be more clonally expanded and to have lower generation probabilities than equally common non-associated chains. A group of highly shared sequence variants was considered likely to be a technical artifact of the sequencing pipeline. While some public TCRs were present in many individuals, most TCR sequences turned up only very rarely across donors. A later analysis found that TCR association rates varied across HLA loci, with DRB1 alleles showing the most associated TCRs and HLA-C alleles the fewest. In a later analysis, about 17,000 TCR beta sequences were associated with specific HLA alleles at a false discovery rate of 0.05. In a later genetic analysis, a missense DCLRE1C variant was associated with V-gene and J-gene trimming of TCR beta chains, and the association was replicated in an independent cohort. When HLA alleles, especially DR and DQ, strongly co-occurred, TCR associations were difficult to assign to individual alleles. Some IMGT-functional V segments, including TRBV6-2 and TRBV6-3, could not be told apart with the 87-base-pair reads, so those segments were excluded. The only immune exposure information available for the cohort was CMV serostatus. The cohort was sequenced for TCR beta chains only, and without alpha or paired-chain data the features that could be detected were limited. Broadly in line with IMGT annotations, most TCR beta V segments showed up in productive rearrangements about 90% or about 30% of the time in an earlier analysis of 450 to 750 of the donors. A few of the identified cytomegalovirus-associated TCR beta chains were confirmed in vitro to be specific for cytomegalovirus antigens. Presence/absence analyses assumed roughly uniform sequencing depth across donors, an assumption that may not hold. A further reported finding was that TCR beta sequences accurately predicted the HLA-A and HLA-B alleles for most subjects in the first cohort. According to a later analysis, most CMV-associated TCR beta chains appeared to be HLA-restricted, and the HLA associations seemed to be driven largely by CMV exposure. Linkage disequilibrium might explain the correlated functional status among segregating V segments, but an unknown experimental factor could not be ruled out. The authors suggested that the approach could potentially be extended to other disease states and immunological phenotypes. The classifier was reported to diagnose cytomegalovirus status with high specificity and sensitivity in both the original and validation cohorts.

The cohort comprised hundreds of healthy bone marrow donors. Cohort members were all nominally healthy when sampled, although unrecorded immune exposures were likely present. The donor tested CMV seronegative and was one of the 352 seronegative cohort members. A peripheral blood sample was collected from each donor, and TCR beta sequencing was performed on peripheral blood mononuclear cells. The Qiagen DNeasy Blood Extraction Kit was used to extract genomic DNA from the blood cell samples. Sequenced input: PBMCs. The chain is assembled from TRBV28 and TRBJ1-2, and TRBD1 matches 7 of the central bases. The TCR originated in a female donor in good health and CMV-seronegative. The encoded CDR3 is CASSLPQGNYGYTF. The bases read TGTGCCAGCAGTCTACCACAGGGGAACTATGGCTACACCTTC.